A single sample gave rise to the 30 T cell receptor beta chains below, sequenced in a study of shared clonotypes between healthy human individuals. Terminally differentiated effector memory CD45RA+ cells were excluded by CCR7 positive selection of CD45RO-negative cells. Using immunoSEQ multiplex PCR, the repertoire was profiled, and TCRdb retains in-frame clones only, with some absent. The profile shows about 800,000 clones, 96% of them singletons. Sequenced sample: naive CD8+ T cells sorted from blood. Receptor source: a man aged 30 to 39 in good health.

The rearrangement links TRBV28 to TRBJ2-7, with 7 bases identical to TRBD1. The CDR3 extends over 15 amino acids. Germline CDR1 and CDR2: MDHEN and SYDVKM. V lost 6 bases and J lost 1; bases outside the gene matches: 9. In DNA, the CDR3 is TGTGCCAGCAGCTTAGCCAGGGGGTCTTCCTACGAGCAGTACTTC. It is translated as CASSLARGSSYEQYF.

The V and J genes are TRBV7-9 and TRBJ2-5; D is uncertain. V dropped 4 bases and J dropped 4 bases, with 7 bases sitting between them. Germline lookup yields CDR1 SEHNR and CDR2 FQNEAQ (reference sequence). This CDR3 has 12 residues. CDR3 DNA: TGTGCCAGCAGCTCTCATCGAGAGACCCAGTACTTC. It is translated as CASSSHRETQYF.

Comments on this clone: Other DNA sequences in the same sample also yield this CDR3. The chain combines TRBV9 with TRBJ1-1; tentatively, D is TRBD1 (6 bases). CDR1 is SGDLS and CDR2 is YYNGEE in the germline V gene. Trimming took off 5 bases at V and 5 bases at J, with 13 bases between the two ends. This CDR3 is 13 amino acids long. CDR3 bases: TGTGCCAGCAGTTTGGGGGGCTTGACTGAAGCTTTCTTT. The encoded protein is CASSLGGLTEAFF.

The V and J genes are TRBV7-9 and TRBJ1-4; 8 bases map to TRBD1. This CDR3 spans 15 amino acids. J lost 6 bases, V lost 5 bases, and 8 bases had no gene match. Per germline, CDR1 SEHNR and CDR2 FQNEAQ (reference sequence). The CDR3 DNA reads TGTGCCAGCAGCCAATCTACAGGGGGGGATGAAAAACTGTTTTTT. Translating it yields CASSQSTGGDEKLFF.

This rearrangement joins TRBV7-2 to TRBJ1-1; no clear D gene. Looked up from germline, CDR1 is SGHTA and CDR2 is FQGNSA. The CDR3 totals 13 residues. Trimming shortened V by 0 bases and J by 6 bases, and 8 bases separated the two germline ends. The CDR3 reads CASSLAMGAEAFF. The CDR3 DNA sequence: TGTGCCAGCAGCTTAGCGATGGGAGCTGAAGCTTTCTTT.

The genes are TRBV28 and TRBJ2-1; tentative D call: TRBD1 (5 bases). The germline V gene has CDR1 MDHEN and CDR2 SYDVKM. This CDR3 comprises 14 residues. The germline V and J ends were trimmed by 1 base and 9 bases, with 13 bases remaining between them. The CDR3 spells CASSLFRAGSEQFF. CDR3 sequence (DNA): TGTGCCAGCAGTTTATTCAGGGCCGGAAGTGAGCAGTTCTTC. The complete variable domain, with remaining parts taken from reference TRBV28 and TRBJ2-1, reads DVKVTQSSRYLVKRTGEKVFLECVQDMDHENMFWYRQDPGLGLRLIYFSYDVKMKEKGDIPEGYSVSREKKERFSLILESASTNQTSMYLCASSLFRAGSEQFFGPGTRLTVL.

The rearrangement uses TRBV4-1 and TRBJ2-4; 7 bases are shared with TRBD1. This CDR3 comprises 14 residues. V was clipped by 1 base and J by 8 bases; unmatched bases: 5. Germline CDR1 and CDR2: MGHRA and YSYEKL. Here the CDR3 DNA reads TGCGCCAGCAGCCAAGGGGCAACAGGGGACATTCAGTACTTC. Protein: CASSQGATGDIQYF.

The chain joins TRBV6-6 to TRBJ1-4, with 7 bases fitting TRBD1. This CDR3 has 13 amino acids. Trimming removed 6 bases from V and 8 bases from J; junction bases left unmatched: 6. The germline V gene has CDR1 MNHNY and CDR2 SVGAGI (reference sequence). The CDR3 DNA follows: TGTGCCAGCAGCTCGACAGGGAAGGAAAAACTGTTTTTT. Residues: CASSSTGKEKLFF.

This sequence joins TRBV6-5 and TRBJ1-4; D might be TRBD1 (6 bases). V lost 2 bases to trimming and J lost 6 bases, with 13 bases between them. Germline V lookup: CDR1 MNHEY, CDR2 SVGAGI. This CDR3 contains 15 residues. CDR3 coding DNA: TGTGCCAGCAGTTACACAAGCGGACAGCATGAAAAACTGTTTTTT. Its translation: CASSYTSGQHEKLFF.

This clone was observed a single time. The chain couples TRBV21-1 to TRBJ1-1. TRBV21-1 represents a pseudogene. The CDR3 loop spans 15 amino acids. This CDR3 reads CASSKLRIGVAEAFF. The CDR3 DNA sequence: TGTGCCAGCAGCAAATTAAGGATAGGAGTGGCTGAAGCTTTCTTT.

This chain uses TRBV7-8 with TRBJ2-7; no reliable D call. The V end was cut by 4 bases, the J end by 2 bases, with 12 bases between. The CDR3 is 14 amino acids. The germline V gene has CDR1 SGHVS and CDR2 FQNEAQ. The CDR3 sequence: CASSSSEKTYEQYF. The CDR3 coding sequence is TGTGCCAGCAGCTCCAGTGAAAAGACCTACGAGCAGTACTTC. Full variable domain (remainder filled in from reference TRBV7-8 and TRBJ2-7): GAGVSQSPRYKVAKRGQDVALRCDPISGHVSLFWYQQALGQGPEFLTYFQNEAQLDKSGLPSDRFFAERPEGSVSTLKIQRTQQEDSAVYLCASSSSEKTYEQYFGPGTRLTVT.

The genes are TRBV2 and TRBJ2-7; D call uncertain. The V end lost 6 bases, the J end lost 10 bases, and 10 bases lay between the germline ends. CDR1 and CDR2 from the germline V gene are SNHLY and FYNNEI. The CDR3 has 10 amino acids. The CDR3 nucleotides are TGTGCCAGCAGGCAAATGGCTCAGTACTTC. Its translation: CASRQMAQYF.

The rearrangement links TRBV27 to TRBJ2-7; the D gene is possibly TRBD2 (5 bases). Germline assignment: CDR1 MNHEY and CDR2 SMNVEV (reference sequence). CDR3 length equals 13 residues. With 5 bases removed from V and 3 bases from J, the gap between germline ends came to 11 bases. The CDR3 spells CASSLLANYEQYF. The CDR3 DNA follows: TGTGCCAGCAGTCTCCTAGCAAACTACGAGCAGTACTTC.

With regard to this clone: At the DNA level, this CDR3 is encoded by other sequences in the same sample as well. The CDR3 sequence: CSVVPASTDTQYF. The DNA for the CDR3 is TGCAGCGTTGTCCCGGCTAGCACAGATACGCAGTATTTT. This chain joins TRBV29-1 and TRBJ2-3; D gene uncertain. The CDR3 is 13 residues long. CDR1 SQVTM and CDR2 ANQGSEA come from the germline V gene. V dropped 4 bases and J dropped 0 bases, with 8 bases sitting between them.

The chain has TRBV29-1 and TRBJ2-7, with 7 bases that match TRBD2. This CDR3 is built from 13 residues. V shed 8 bases, J shed 4 bases, and the junction held 11 bases outside the gene matches. CDR1 SQVTM and CDR2 ANQGSEA come from the germline V gene. In nucleotides, the CDR3 is TGCAGCCCGGGGGGTGGGATGAGGTACGAGCAGTACTTC. Protein sequence: CSPGGGMRYEQYF.

The genes are TRBV10-1 and TRBJ1-2; D remains ambiguous. CDR1 is WNHNN and CDR2 is SYGVQD in the germline V gene (reference sequence). Trimming cost V 5 bases and J 4 bases, with 11 bases left between them. The CDR3 is 13 amino acids. The CDR3 nucleotides are TGCGCCAGCAGTCCTTCGGCGGCCTATGGCTACACCTTC. Translated, it gives CASSPSAAYGYTF.

The rearrangement joins TRBV19 to TRBJ2-7, with 12 bases identical to TRBD2. Per germline, CDR1 LNHDA and CDR2 SQIVND (reference sequence). The J segment lost 6 bases and the V segment lost 9 bases, leaving 9 bases of the junction unmatched. The CDR3 covers 14 residues. The DNA for the CDR3 is TGTGCCAGCCAACCGACTAGCGGGAGTTCCGAGCAGTACTTC. This encodes CASQPTSGSSEQYF.

The chain combines TRBV5-5 with TRBJ2-3, with no clear D. The CDR3 covers 15 residues. Between the trimmed V and J ends, which lost 0 bases and 1 base, there was a span of 9 bases. The germline CDR1 and CDR2 sequences are SGHKS and YYEKEE (reference sequence). CDR3 nucleotide sequence: TGTGCCAGCAGCTTGGAGGCAGGCCGCACAGATACGCAGTATTTT. Translated: CASSLEAGRTDTQYF.

The chain joins TRBV6-6 to TRBJ2-7, with TRBD1 identical over 7 bases. The CDR3 length is 16 residues. CDR1 is MNHNY, CDR2 SVGAGI, per germline (reference sequence). The trim removed 6 bases at V and 0 bases at J, leaving 11 bases unmatched. CDR3 in DNA: TGTGCCAGCAGCCCTACAGGGGCCACTATCTCCTACGAGCAGTACTTC. Translating gives CASSPTGATISYEQYF.

V is TRBV5-1 and J is TRBJ2-3, with TRBD2 matching 12 bases. CDR3 size: 17 residues. Germline loops: CDR1 SGHRS, CDR2 YFSETQ. Trimming removed 4 bases from V and 0 bases from J; junction bases left unmatched: 6. CDR3 sequence reads: CASSPLGLAGSTDTQYF. DNA of the CDR3: TGCGCCAGCAGCCCGCTGGGACTAGCGGGCAGCACAGATACGCAGTATTTT.

The gene calls are TRBV14 and TRBJ1-1, with TRBD1 identical over 8 bases. Losses at the gene ends were 1 base for V and 3 bases for J; bases not matched to a gene: 1. The CDR3 runs to 14 residues. Germline CDR1 and CDR2: SGHDN and FVKESK. DNA for the CDR3: TGTGCCAGCAGCCAAGCGACAGGGGACACTGAAGCTTTCTTT. Protein sequence: CASSQATGDTEAFF.

The V gene is TRBV7-3, the J gene TRBJ2-2; D might be TRBD1 or TRBD2, each matching 6 bases. Germline CDR1 is SGHTA and CDR2 is FQGTGA. The CDR3 totals 14 residues. V was cut by 2 bases and J by 10 bases, with 14 bases left in between. The CDR3 region has the DNA TGTGCCAGCAGCTTAGCCGGGGGCGCAGAGGAGCTGTTTTTT. Its protein is CASSLAGGAEELFF. The whole variable domain, filled in from reference TRBV7-3 and TRBJ2-2, reads GAGVSQTPSNKVTEKGKYVELRCDPISGHTALYWYRQSLGQGPEFLIYFQGTGAADDSGLPNDRFFAVRPEGSVSTLKIQRTERGDSAVYLCASSLAGGAEELFFGEGSRLTVL.

V is TRBV5-1 and J is TRBJ2-2; D is unresolved. Germline V gives CDR1 SGHRS, CDR2 YFSETQ. CDR3 length: 14 residues. Deletions cut 1 base from V and 2 bases from J, with 6 bases between. The CDR3 loop reads CASSLYINTGELFF. The CDR3 coding sequence is TGCGCCAGCAGCTTGTATATTAACACCGGGGAGCTGTTTTTT.

This clone was picked up one time. This chain joins TRBV7-6 and TRBJ2-5, with D possibly matching TRBD2 (5 bases). With 2 bases removed from V and 1 base from J, the gap between germline ends came to 14 bases. CDR1 and CDR2 (germline): SGHVS, FNYEAQ. The CDR3 runs to 16 residues. This chain's CDR3 is CASSLSPQAVQETQYF. The CDR3 coding sequence is TGTGCCAGCAGCTTATCCCCCCAAGCGGTCCAAGAGACCCAGTACTTC.

This chain joins TRBV9 and TRBJ2-2; D might be TRBD2 (5 bases). V lost 4 bases, J lost 7 bases, and 14 bases lay in between. The CDR3 is 14 residues long. The germline V gene encodes CDR1 SGDLS and CDR2 YYNGEE. The CDR3 coding sequence is TGTGCCAGCAGCCCCCGGGGTGCGGGCGGGGAGCTGTTTTTT. Amino acid sequence: CASSPRGAGGELFF. Full variable domain (rest looked up from reference TRBV9 and TRBJ2-2): DSGVTQTPKHLITATGQRVTLRCSPRSGDLSVYWYQQSLDQGLQFLIQYYNGEERAKGNILERFSAQQFPDLHSELNLSSLELGDSALYFCASSPRGAGGELFFGEGSRLTVL.

The gene calls are TRBV5-6 and TRBJ2-2; D might be TRBD1 (5 bases). The CDR3 is 15 amino acids. Germline CDR1 reads SGHDT; CDR2 reads YYEEEE. V was pared by 4 bases and J by 6 bases, with 16 bases between. CDR3 in DNA: TGTGCCAGCAGCCAGGACACGGATGGGGCCGGGGAGCTGTTTTTT. This gives the protein CASSQDTDGAGELFF. The full variable domain, its missing parts supplied by reference TRBV5-6 and TRBJ2-2, is DAGVTQSPTHLIKTRGQQVTLRCSPKSGHDTVSWYQQALGQGPQFIFQYYEEEERQRGNFPDRFSGHQFPNYSSELNVNALLLGDSALYLCASSQDTDGAGELFFGEGSRLTVL.

The CDR3 is CASSNDNQPQHF. The CDR3 DNA follows: TGTGCCAGCAGTAACGATAATCAGCCCCAGCATTTT. This chain connects TRBV7-9 to TRBJ1-5; D is uncertain. The CDR3 is made up of 12 amino acids. V gave up 6 bases and J gave up 4 bases, with 7 bases separating them. Germline CDR1 is SEHNR and CDR2 is FQNEAQ (reference sequence).

The V call is TRBV19, the J call TRBJ2-7, with D possibly being TRBD1 or TRBD2 (5 bases each). The CDR3 sequence is 14 residues long. V was clipped by 5 bases and J by 2 bases, with 13 bases between them. The V gene's germline CDR1 is LNHDA and CDR2 SQIVND (reference sequence). The CDR3 DNA sequence: TGTGCCAGTAGTGAAACCGGGGCAACCTACGAGCAGTACTTC. Protein: CASSETGATYEQYF.

The rearrangement uses TRBV15 and TRBJ2-7; 10 bases map to TRBD2. CDR1 LNHNV and CDR2 YYDKDF come from the germline V gene (reference sequence). The CDR3 extends over 17 amino acids. Trimming removed 5 bases from V and 3 bases from J; junction bases left unmatched: 13. CDR3 sequence: CATSGSLTSGVSYEQYF. The CDR3 nucleotides read TGTGCCACCAGCGGGTCTCTCACTAGCGGGGTTAGCTACGAGCAGTACTTC.

This chain connects TRBV14 to TRBJ2-2, with 7 positions matching TRBD2. The CDR3 loop spans 16 amino acids. V lost 2 bases and J lost 6; bases outside the gene matches: 9. Germline V CDR1 and CDR2: SGHDN, FVKESK. The DNA of the CDR3 is TGTGCCAGCAGCCAACTGCGGGGAGGGAGCGCCGGGGAGCTGTTTTTT. This sequence encodes CASSQLRGGSAGELFF.